The next 17 T cell receptor beta chains were all read from a single sample in a study of T cells in localized non-small cell lung cancer. The repertoire was sequenced with immunoSEQ multiplex PCR; TCRdb's copy has only in-frame clones and lacks some. The sample holds 8,500 to 14,000 clones; 29% are singletons and the top ten take about 5.1%. Sequences were derived from lung tumor tissue, sampled before any cancer treatment. These receptors all stem from a man aged 40 to 69 with stage I lung adenocarcinoma.

Only a few counts were recorded for this clone. The J gene is TRBJ2-7, the V gene TRBV9; D is unclear. Germline assignment: CDR1 SGDLS and CDR2 YYNGEE. CDR3 length: 13 amino acids. Trimming shortened V by 0 bases and J by 4 bases, and 8 bases separated the two germline ends. Written as DNA, the CDR3 is TGTGCCAGCAGCGTAGGCAGTGTTTACGAGCAGTACTTC. Translation gives CASSVGSVYEQYF.

The CDR3 loop is CAIMRTGSNYGYTF. The CDR3 region has the DNA TGTGCCATCATGCGGACAGGCTCCAACTATGGCTACACCTTC. V and J are TRBV6-8 and TRBJ1-2; TRBD1 matches at 7 bases. The length of the CDR3 is 14 residues. Germline-derived CDR1 and CDR2 are MNHGY and SAAAGT. J gave up 2 bases and V 10 bases, and 10 bases lay outside the gene matches.

This clone was observed a handful of times. CDR3 sequence: CAGARGQSSYNEQFF. The CDR3 DNA reads as TGTGCCGGGGCTCGGGGTCAAAGCTCCTACAATGAGCAGTTCTTC. V is TRBV12-5 and J is TRBJ2-1; D possibly uses TRBD1 or TRBD2 (5 bases each). The CDR3 extends over 15 amino acids. The germline V gene has CDR1 LGHNT and CDR2 FRNRAP.

CDR3 region: CAWSVLQGPNEKLFF. The CDR3, as DNA: TGTGCCTGGAGTGTCCTACAGGGTCCTAATGAAAAACTGTTTTTT. The chain links TRBV30 to TRBJ1-4; possible D gene TRBD1, 6 bases. The CDR3 is 15 amino acids. The ends were cut back, 0 bases at V and 3 bases at J, with 11 bases in the middle. CDR1 GTSNPN and CDR2 SVGIG come from the germline V gene (reference sequence).

This clone was picked up one time. This rearrangement joins TRBV29-1 to TRBJ2-7, with 8 bases aligning to TRBD1. Germline trimming cut 4 bases from V and 5 bases from J; bases unmatched to any gene: 4. The germline CDR1 and CDR2 sequences are SQVTM and ANQGSEA. The CDR3 consists of 12 residues. CDR3 coding DNA: TGCAGCGTTGCGTACAGGGGGAACGAGCAGTACTTC. It encodes CSVAYRGNEQYF.

The chain joins TRBV11-3 to TRBJ2-5, with D possibly matching TRBD2 (6 bases). The germline gives CDR1 SGHNT, CDR2 YENEEA. The CDR3 is 15 amino acids. The V end was cut by 3 bases, the J end by 1 base, with 12 bases between. The CDR3 protein is CASSLGGGSQETQYF. The DNA of the CDR3 is TGTGCCAGCAGCTTGGGTGGGGGGAGCCAAGAGACCCAGTACTTC.

The rearrangement joins TRBV10-2 to TRBJ2-5, with D hard to call. Germline V gives CDR1 WSHSY, CDR2 SAAADI. CDR3 length equals 16 residues. With 7 bases removed from V and 0 bases from J, the gap between germline ends came to 18 bases. CDR3 in amino acids: CASKGNSSLYQETQYF. The CDR3 DNA follows: TGCGCCAGCAAAGGAAACTCTTCCCTGTACCAAGAGACCCAGTACTTC.

This rearrangement joins TRBV5-1 to TRBJ2-1; D is possibly TRBD2 (5 bases). The length of the CDR3 is 19 residues. Trimming removed 6 bases from V and 0 bases from J, with 25 bases in between. Germline V lookup: CDR1 SGHRS, CDR2 YFSETQ. CDR3: CASNLRHGADRGSYNEQFF. In DNA form, the CDR3 reads TGCGCCAGCAACCTCCGCCACGGAGCCGACCGGGGCTCCTACAATGAGCAGTTCTTC.

This clone occurred a few times. The chain combines TRBV9 with TRBJ1-6; no reliable D call. The CDR3 sequence is 14 residues long. The V end lost 4 bases, the J end lost 7 bases, and 12 bases lay between the germline ends. The germline CDR1 and CDR2 sequences are SGDLS and YYNGEE. The CDR3 nucleotides read TGTGCCAGCAGCTTCTTTTGGGGAAATTCACCCCTCCACTTT. Translated: CASSFFWGNSPLHF.

This clone was counted at least ten times. The chain carries TRBV11-3 and TRBJ1-2, with 10 positions matching TRBD1. Germline CDR1 is SGHNT and CDR2 is YENEEA. Trimming removed 3 bases from V and 8 bases from J; junction bases left unmatched: 12. The CDR3 length is 16 residues. As DNA, the CDR3 is TGTGCCAGCAGCTTCGGCTGGGACAGGGGCGGGGAAGGCTACACCTTC. It encodes CASSFGWDRGGEGYTF.

This clone was recorded a few times. The V gene is TRBV11-3, the J gene TRBJ2-3, with 9 bases lining up with TRBD1. Germline V gives CDR1 SGHNT, CDR2 YENEEA. Trimming took 0 bases from V and 3 from J; bases not matched to a gene: 1. The CDR3 length is 15 residues. CDR3 sequence reads: CASSLDGTGTDTQYF. The CDR3 coding sequence is TGTGCCAGCAGCTTAGACGGGACAGGGACAGATACGCAGTATTTT.

This chain links TRBV11-3 with TRBJ1-1; D gene unclear. V was trimmed by 5 bases and J by 1 base, leaving 17 bases between them. The CDR3 consists of 16 residues. CDR1 and CDR2 from the germline V gene are SGHNT and YENEEA. For the CDR3, the DNA is TGTGCCAGCAGCCTGACCCCTTTTATGCGGAACACTGAAGCTTTCTTT. Translating it yields CASSLTPFMRNTEAFF.

The J gene is TRBJ2-5, the V gene TRBV30, with D possibly matching TRBD2 (6 bases). The germline V gene encodes CDR1 GTSNPN and CDR2 SVGIG (reference sequence). V lost 3 bases, J lost 1 base, and 9 bases lay in between. The CDR3 is 13 amino acids. The CDR3 sequence is CAWRRGPQETQYF. Written as DNA, the CDR3 is TGTGCCTGGAGGCGGGGACCCCAAGAGACCCAGTACTTC.

The CDR3 bases are TGTGCCAGCAGCGTAGTAGATTCTGGGGCCAACGTCCTGACTTTC. Its translation: CASSVVDSGANVLTF. The chain has TRBV9 and TRBJ2-6, with unresolved D. Trimming took off 0 bases at V and 1 base at J, with 5 bases between the two ends. Germline V gives CDR1 SGDLS, CDR2 YYNGEE. CDR3 length: 15 residues.

J is TRBJ1-6 and V is TRBV5-3, with D tentatively TRBD1 (6 bases). TRBV5-3 is identified as an open reading frame with a role that is uncertain. The CDR3 totals 18 residues. Deletions cut 1 base from V and 4 bases from J, with 18 bases between. This chain's CDR3 is CARSLNRDTEPYNSPLHF. The CDR3 nucleotides are TGTGCCAGAAGCTTGAATCGGGACACTGAACCTTATAATTCACCCCTCCACTTT.

V is TRBV11-3 and J is TRBJ1-5; no firm D call. Germline lookup yields CDR1 SGHNT and CDR2 YENEEA. Deletions cut 0 bases from V and 3 bases from J, with 9 bases between. The CDR3 loop spans 15 amino acids. CDR3 bases: TGTGCCAGCAGCTTAGAACCCAGCCCCAATCAGCCCCAGCATTTT. Its translation is CASSLEPSPNQPQHF.

J is TRBJ1-2 and V is TRBV5-1, with a weak D call TRBD1 (5 bases). Germline-derived CDR1 and CDR2 are SGHRS and YFSETQ. The V end lost 2 bases, the J end lost 2 bases, and 16 bases lay between the germline ends. This CDR3 has 16 residues. In DNA form, the CDR3 reads TGCGCCAGCAGCTTCCCCGATCGGGGGGAAAACTATGGCTACACCTTC. As protein: CASSFPDRGENYGYTF.